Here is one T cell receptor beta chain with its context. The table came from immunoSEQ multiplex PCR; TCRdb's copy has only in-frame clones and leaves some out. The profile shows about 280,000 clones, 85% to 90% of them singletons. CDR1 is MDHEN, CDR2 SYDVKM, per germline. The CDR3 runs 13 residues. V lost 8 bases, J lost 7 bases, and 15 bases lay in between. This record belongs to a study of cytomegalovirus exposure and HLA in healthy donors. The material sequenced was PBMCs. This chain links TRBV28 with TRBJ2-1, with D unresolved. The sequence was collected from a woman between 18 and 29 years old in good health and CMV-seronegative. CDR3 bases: TGTGCCAGCTCCGAGGTGGTGCGGAATGAGCAGTTCTTC. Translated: CASSEVVRNEQFF.